This T cell receptor beta chain was captured by sequencing in a study of control samples from healthy donors and cancer patients. Clones were read by immunoSEQ multiplex PCR, and TCRdb kept only the in-frame ones, dropping some. The sample shows around 130,000 clones, about 94% of them seen only once. CDR1 is LNHNV and CDR2 is YYDKDF in the germline V gene (reference sequence). Trimming cost V 0 bases and J 4 bases, with 16 bases left between them. The CDR3 length is 16 residues. The sequence derives from a man aged 25-45 years in good health. V and J are TRBV15 and TRBJ2-7; D is uncertain. Source material: blood. The CDR3 region has the DNA TGTGCCACCAGCAGAGATCTGAACAGTCTAAAATACGAGCAGTACTTC. It specifies CATSRDLNSLKYEQYF.